This note documents a single T cell receptor (beta chain) sequence. No antigen is known for it. No per-base quality is available; no much larger clone lies one base away. The germline V gene gives CDR1 as MDHEN and CDR2 as SYDVKM. V lost 4 bases and J lost 3 bases, and the count of bases not matched to a germline gene is 3. The CDR3 numbers 15 residues from cysteine through phenylalanine. The read is trimmed to its CDR3 DNA, 45 bases read in frame from base 1. The data are from a study of CD8 T cells in Susac syndrome (dated by TCRdb to the late 2010s). General notes on the study: Repertoire sequencing was used to test whether CD8+ T cell activation and differentiation in Susac syndrome was antigen driven. The clonality of the CD8+ T cell repertoire was compared across about a dozen healthy donors, around 14 Susac syndrome patients and roughly 16 multiple sclerosis patients. The research as a whole found: The number of individuals in the TCR sequencing and HLA analysis was recognized as being relatively small.

High-throughput TCR beta sequencing profiled peripheral blood CD8+ and CD4+ T cells from healthy donors, Susac syndrome patients and multiple sclerosis patients. Treatment-naive patients with stable or active relapsing-remitting disease fulfilling revised McDonald criteria were used as multiple sclerosis controls. Bulk CD8+ and CD4+ T cells were purified magnetically by negative isolation, whereas CD8+ TEMRA cells were enriched by FACS. Blood was collected in EDTA tubes and processed within 24 hours, with PBMCs isolated through density gradient centrifugation. PBMCs destined for TCR sequencing were cryopreserved in liquid nitrogen and later thawed in a 37 °C water bath. Purity of sorted or isolated CD4+, CD8+ and CD8+ TEMRA cells was at least 90%. RNA was extracted using the RNeasy kit, and about 0.45 to 1 microgram was reverse transcribed with random hexamers. TCR beta CDR3 regions were amplified with the immunoSEQ multiplex PCR assay covering 54 Vbeta and 13 Jbeta segments. Bias from PCR amplification was corrected by using a synthetic template baseline for primer optimization and for computational correction. Per the source publication's procedure: Reads were annotated to V, D and J genes per IMGT and analyzed with immunoSEQ Analyzer, keeping only productive sequences. Clonality was computed as one minus Shannon entropy normalized by log2 of the number of productive unique sequences. For each patient and control, public and private clones were evaluated within the 100 most prevalent clones. Clones were defined as Susac-specific when absent from the healthy and MS cohorts, from fewer than 1,300 published viral clones and from other ImmuneACCESS disease sequences. The public reads were reanalyzed by TCRdb: fastp trimming at Q25, MiXCR alignment, in-frame beta chains only. Entries are consolidated by CDR3 protein sequence, retaining the most common genes and DNA. For this entry, the V and J calls and clone size follow TCRdb and not the study's own pipeline. For this sample the table gives a few hundred thousand distinct CDR3 sequences, of which around 83% were detected only once. The ten largest clonotypes hold approximately 0.11% of the sample.

The chain uses TRBV28 and TRBJ1-5; 10 nucleotides in the junction match TRBD1. The specimen was CD8+ T cells from PBMCs. The TCR comes from a human donor with multiple sclerosis. The CDR3 has the sequence CASSWGQGNNQPQHF. The nucleotides read TGTGCCAGCAGTTGGGGACAGGGGAACAATCAGCCCCAGCATTTT.